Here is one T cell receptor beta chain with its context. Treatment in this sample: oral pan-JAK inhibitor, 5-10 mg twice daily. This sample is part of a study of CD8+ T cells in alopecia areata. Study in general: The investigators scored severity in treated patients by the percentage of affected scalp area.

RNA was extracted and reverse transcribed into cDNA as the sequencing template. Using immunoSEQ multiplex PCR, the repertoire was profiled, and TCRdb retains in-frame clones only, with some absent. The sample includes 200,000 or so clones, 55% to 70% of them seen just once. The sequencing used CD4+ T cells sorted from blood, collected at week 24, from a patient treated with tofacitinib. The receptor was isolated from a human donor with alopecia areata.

CDR3 sequence: CASSTTGEETQYF. CDR3 nucleotides: TGTGCCAGCAGCACCACAGGGGAGGAGACCCAGTACTTC. This chain connects TRBV9 to TRBJ2-5; 7 nucleotides align to TRBD1. The CDR3 covers 13 residues. CDR1 is SGDLS, CDR2 YYNGEE, per germline. J lost 5 bases, V lost 4 bases, and 5 bases had no gene match. The whole variable domain, remainder taken from reference TRBV9 and TRBJ2-5, is DSGVTQTPKHLITATGQRVTLRCSPRSGDLSVYWYQQSLDQGLQFLIQYYNGEERAKGNILERFSAQQFPDLHSELNLSSLELGDSALYFCASSTTGEETQYFGPGTRLLVL.